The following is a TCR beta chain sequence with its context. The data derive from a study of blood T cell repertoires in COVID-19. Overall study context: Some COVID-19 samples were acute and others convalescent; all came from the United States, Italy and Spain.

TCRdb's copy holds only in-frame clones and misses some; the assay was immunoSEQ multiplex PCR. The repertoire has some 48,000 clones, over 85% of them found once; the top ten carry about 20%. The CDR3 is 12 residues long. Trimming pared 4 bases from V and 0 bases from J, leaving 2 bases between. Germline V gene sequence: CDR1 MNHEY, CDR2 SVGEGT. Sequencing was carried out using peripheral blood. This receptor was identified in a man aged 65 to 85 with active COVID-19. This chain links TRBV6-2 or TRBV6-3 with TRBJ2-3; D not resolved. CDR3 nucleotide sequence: TGTGCCAGCAGTTCTAGCACAGATACGCAGTATTTT. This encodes CASSSSTDTQYF.